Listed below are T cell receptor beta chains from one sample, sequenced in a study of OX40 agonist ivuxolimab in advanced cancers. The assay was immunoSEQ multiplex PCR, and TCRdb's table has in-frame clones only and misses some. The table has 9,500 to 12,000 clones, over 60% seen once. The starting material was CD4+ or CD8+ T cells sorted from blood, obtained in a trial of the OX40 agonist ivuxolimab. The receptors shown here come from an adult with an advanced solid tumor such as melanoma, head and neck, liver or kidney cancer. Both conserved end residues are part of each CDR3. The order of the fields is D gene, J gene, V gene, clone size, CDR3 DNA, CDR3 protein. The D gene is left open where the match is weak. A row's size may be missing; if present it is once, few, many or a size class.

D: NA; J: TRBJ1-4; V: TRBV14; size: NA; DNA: TGTGCCAGCAGACCGGACGGACTTAATGAAAAACTGTTTTTT; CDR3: CASRPDGLNEKLFF
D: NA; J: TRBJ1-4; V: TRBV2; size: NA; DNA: TGTGCCAGCAGTGCCTCGTTGGGGAATAATGAAAAACTGTTTTTT; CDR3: CASSASLGNNEKLFF
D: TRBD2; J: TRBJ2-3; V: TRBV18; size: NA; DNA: TGTGCCAGCTCACCTGCGGGGGGGCTTTTTGGCACAGATACGCAGTATTTT; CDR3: CASSPAGGLFGTDTQYF
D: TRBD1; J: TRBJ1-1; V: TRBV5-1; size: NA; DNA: TGCGCCAGCATGGACAGGGGTGACGACACTGAAGCTTTCTTT; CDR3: CASMDRGDDTEAFF
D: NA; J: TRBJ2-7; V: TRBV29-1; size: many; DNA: TGCAGCGTTGAAGATCGGGGGGCGCGGGTCGAGCAGTACTTC; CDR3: CSVEDRGARVEQYF
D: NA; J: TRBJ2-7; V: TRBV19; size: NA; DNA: TGTGCCAGTAGTATAGATGCGGGGTCCTACGAGCAGTACTTC; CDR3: CASSIDAGSYEQYF
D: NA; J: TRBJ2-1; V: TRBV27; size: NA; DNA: TGTGCCAGCGGACCACAACCGGGAAATGAGCAGTTCTTC; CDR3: CASGPQPGNEQFF
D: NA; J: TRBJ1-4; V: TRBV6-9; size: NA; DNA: TGTGCCAGCAGTTATGGCGAGACTAATGAAAAACTGTTTTTT; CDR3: CASSYGETNEKLFF
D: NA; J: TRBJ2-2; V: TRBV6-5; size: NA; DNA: TGTGCCAGCAGTTCCGGGGAGGCCGGGGAGCTGTTTTTT; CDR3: CASSSGEAGELFF
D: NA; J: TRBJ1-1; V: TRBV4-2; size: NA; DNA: TGTGCCAGCAGCCAAGTTTCAGACCAGAACACTGAAGCTTTCTTT; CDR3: CASSQVSDQNTEAFF
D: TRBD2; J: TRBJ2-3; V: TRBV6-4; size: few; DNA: TGTGCCAGCAGTGACTCGGGGACTAGCGGCACAGATACGCAGTATTTT; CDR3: CASSDSGTSGTDTQYF
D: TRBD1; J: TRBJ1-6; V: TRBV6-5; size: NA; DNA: TGTGCCAGCAAGACCCAACAGGGGAATAATTCACCCCTCCACTTT; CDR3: CASKTQQGNNSPLHF
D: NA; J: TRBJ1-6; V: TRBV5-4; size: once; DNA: TGTGCCAGCAGCGCCGGGACGGCAAATTCACCCCTCCACTTT; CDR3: CASSAGTANSPLHF
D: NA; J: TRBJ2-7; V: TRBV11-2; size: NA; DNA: TGTGCCAGCACCCGTGGGGGACCCTACGAGCAGTACTTC; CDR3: CASTRGGPYEQYF
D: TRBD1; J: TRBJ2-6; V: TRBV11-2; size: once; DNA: TGTGCCAGCAGCTTAGAAGGGGGCGCGCTCTTGACTTTC; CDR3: CASSLEGGALLTF
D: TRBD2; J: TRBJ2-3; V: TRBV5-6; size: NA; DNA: TGTGCCAGCAGCTTGGTAGGTAGCGGGAGAGGAGATACGCAGTATTTT; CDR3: CASSLVGSGRGDTQYF
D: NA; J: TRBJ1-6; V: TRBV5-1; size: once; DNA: TGCGCCAGCAGCTTGGGTGGGAATTCACCCCTCCACTTT; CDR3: CASSLGGNSPLHF
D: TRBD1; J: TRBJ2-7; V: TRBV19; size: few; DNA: TGTGCCAGTGGGGACAGCGAGCAGTACTTC; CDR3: CASGDSEQYF
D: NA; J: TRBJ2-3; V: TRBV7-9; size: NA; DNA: TGTGCCAGCAGCCAGTACTCCAGCTTTACAGATACGCAGTATTTT; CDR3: CASSQYSSFTDTQYF
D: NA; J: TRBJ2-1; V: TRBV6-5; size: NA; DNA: TGTGCCAGCAGTTTTATGGGCAGGGGACAACCCAATGAGCAGTTCTTC; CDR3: CASSFMGRGQPNEQFF
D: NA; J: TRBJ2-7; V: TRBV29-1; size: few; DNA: TGCAGCGTTGAAGATCGAGGGGACGCCCGGGAGCAGTACTTC; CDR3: CSVEDRGDAREQYF
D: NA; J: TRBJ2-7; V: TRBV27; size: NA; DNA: TGTGCCAGCGCCGAGCTAGTAGGGAACTACGAGCAGTACTTC; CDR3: CASAELVGNYEQYF
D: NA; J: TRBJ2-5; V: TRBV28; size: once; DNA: TGTGCCAGCACCCTTGGGAGGACCCATTACCAAGAGACTCAGTACTTC; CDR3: CASTLGRTHYQETQYF
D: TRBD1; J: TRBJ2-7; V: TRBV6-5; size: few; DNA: TGTGCCAGCAGCCCCGGGACAGGGAACTACGAGCAGTACTTC; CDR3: CASSPGTGNYEQYF
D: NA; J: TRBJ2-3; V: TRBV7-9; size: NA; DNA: TGTGCCAGCAGCTCTCTAAAGGACACTAGCAGGGATACGCAGTATTTT; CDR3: CASSSLKDTSRDTQYF
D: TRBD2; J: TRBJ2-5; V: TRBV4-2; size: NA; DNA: TGTGCCAGCAGCCAACCCTTAGCGGGGGGGCCCGAAGAGACCCAGTACTTC; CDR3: CASSQPLAGGPEETQYF
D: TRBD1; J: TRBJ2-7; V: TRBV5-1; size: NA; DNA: TGCGCCAGCAGCTTGGCCAGGGGACAGGGTAGGCGGGTGGACTACGAGCAGTACTTC; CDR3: CASSLARGQGRRVDYEQYF
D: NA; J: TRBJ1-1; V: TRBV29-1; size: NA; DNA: TGCAGCGCTCGTGGGACCGATCACCGGCCCCCTGAAGCTTTCTTT; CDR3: CSARGTDHRPPEAFF
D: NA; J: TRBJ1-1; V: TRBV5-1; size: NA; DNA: TGTGCCAGCAGCTTTCCCTCTGGTCCTGAAGCTTTCTTT; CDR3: CASSFPSGPEAFF
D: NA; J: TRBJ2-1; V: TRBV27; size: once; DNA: TGTGCCAGCACGGTAGGGGGGCCTCTCAATGAGCAGTTCTTC; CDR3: CASTVGGPLNEQFF
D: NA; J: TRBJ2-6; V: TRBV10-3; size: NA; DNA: TGTGCCATCAGTGAGTCGGACTCTGGGGCCAACGTCCTGACTTTC; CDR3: CAISESDSGANVLTF
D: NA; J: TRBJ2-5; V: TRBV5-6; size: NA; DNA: TGTGCCAGCAGCCAGATACAAGAGACCCAGTACTTC; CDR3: CASSQIQETQYF
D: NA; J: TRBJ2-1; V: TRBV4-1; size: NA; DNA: TGCGCCAGCAGCCAAGGAACGGCGTCCTACAATGAGCAGTTCTTC; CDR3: CASSQGTASYNEQFF
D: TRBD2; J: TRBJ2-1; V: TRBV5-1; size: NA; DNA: TGCGCCAGCAGCTTGGCATTTTCTAGCGGGAAAGTCAATGAGCAGTTCTTC; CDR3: CASSLAFSSGKVNEQFF
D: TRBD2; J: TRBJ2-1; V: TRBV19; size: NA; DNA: TGTGCCAGTAGTATGGGACTAGCGGGGCGCGATGAGCAGTTCTTC; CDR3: CASSMGLAGRDEQFF
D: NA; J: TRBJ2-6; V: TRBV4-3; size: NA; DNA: TGCGCCAGCAGCCACTCGGACAGCCGCTCTGGGGCCAACGTCCTGACTTTC; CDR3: CASSHSDSRSGANVLTF
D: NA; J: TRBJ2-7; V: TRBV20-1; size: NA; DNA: TGCAGTGCTAGTAAGGGCTACGAGCAGTACTTC; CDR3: CSASKGYEQYF
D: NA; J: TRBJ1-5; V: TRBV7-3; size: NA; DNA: TGTGCCAGCAGCCAACAGAACAATCAGCCCCAGCATTTT; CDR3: CASSQQNNQPQHF
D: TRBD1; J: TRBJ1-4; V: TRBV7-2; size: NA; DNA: TGTGCCAGCAGCTTCCCCTGGACAGGGGGACTCCATGAAAAACTGTTTTTT; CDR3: CASSFPWTGGLHEKLFF
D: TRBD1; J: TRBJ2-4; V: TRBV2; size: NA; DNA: TGTGCCAGCAGTGGAGGAGACAGGGGCCGGCACATTCAGTACTTC; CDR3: CASSGGDRGRHIQYF
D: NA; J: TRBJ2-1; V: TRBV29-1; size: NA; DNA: TGCAGCGTTGAACTCGCCACGAGGGCCGAGCAGTTCTTC; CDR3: CSVELATRAEQFF
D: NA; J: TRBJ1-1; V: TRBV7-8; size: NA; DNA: TGTGCCAGCAGCTTAGTCCGCATGAACACTGAAGCTTTCTTT; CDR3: CASSLVRMNTEAFF
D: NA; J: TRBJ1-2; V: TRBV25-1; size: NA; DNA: TGTGCCAGCAGTGGTACCGGGGTACGAGATGGCTACACCTTC; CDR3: CASSGTGVRDGYTF
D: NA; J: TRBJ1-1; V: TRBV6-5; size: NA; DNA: TGTGCCACCCGGGGGGGCACTGAAGCTTTCTTT; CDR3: CATRGGTEAFF
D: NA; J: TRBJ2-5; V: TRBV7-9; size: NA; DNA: TGTGCCAGCAGCTCCGAAGAAGAGTACCAAGAGACCCAGTACTTC; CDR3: CASSSEEEYQETQYF
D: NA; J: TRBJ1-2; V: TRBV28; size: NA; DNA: TGTGCCAGCAGCCCTCCGTTGAGTAGCTATGGCTACACCTTC; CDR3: CASSPPLSSYGYTF
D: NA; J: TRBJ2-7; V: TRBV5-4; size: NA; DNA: TGTGCCAGCAGCGGGGGCTACGAGCAGTACTTC; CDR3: CASSGGYEQYF
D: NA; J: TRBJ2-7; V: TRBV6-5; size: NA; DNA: TGTGCCAGCGGCTGGGGGGACTACGAGCAGTACTTC; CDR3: CASGWGDYEQYF
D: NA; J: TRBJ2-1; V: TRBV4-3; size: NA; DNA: TGCGCCAGTAGCCAAGATCCGGGCAGCAGCTCCTACAATGAGCAGTTCTTC; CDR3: CASSQDPGSSSYNEQFF